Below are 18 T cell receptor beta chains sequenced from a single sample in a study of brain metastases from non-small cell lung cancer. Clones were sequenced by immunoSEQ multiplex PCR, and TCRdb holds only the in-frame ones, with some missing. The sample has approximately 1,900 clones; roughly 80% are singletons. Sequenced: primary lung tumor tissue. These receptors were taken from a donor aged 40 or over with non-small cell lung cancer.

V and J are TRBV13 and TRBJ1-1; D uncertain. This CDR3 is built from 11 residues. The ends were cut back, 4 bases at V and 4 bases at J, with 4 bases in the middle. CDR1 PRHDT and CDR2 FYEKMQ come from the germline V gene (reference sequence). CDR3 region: CASSSGTEAFF. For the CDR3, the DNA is TGTGCCAGCAGCTCTGGCACTGAAGCTTTCTTT.

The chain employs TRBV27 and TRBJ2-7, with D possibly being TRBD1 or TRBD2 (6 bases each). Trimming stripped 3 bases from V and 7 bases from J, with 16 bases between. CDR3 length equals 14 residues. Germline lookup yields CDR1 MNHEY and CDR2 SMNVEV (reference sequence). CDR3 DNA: TGTGCCAGCAGTTTGAGGGGGGCGACGGGGGAGCAGTACTTC. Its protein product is CASSLRGATGEQYF.

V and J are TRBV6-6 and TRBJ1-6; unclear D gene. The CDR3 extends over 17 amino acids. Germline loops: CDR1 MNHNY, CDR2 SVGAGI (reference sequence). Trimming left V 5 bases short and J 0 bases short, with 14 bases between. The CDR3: CASSLAGTSSYNSPLHF. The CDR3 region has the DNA TGTGCCAGCAGTCTGGCAGGAACGAGCTCCTATAATTCACCCCTCCACTTT.

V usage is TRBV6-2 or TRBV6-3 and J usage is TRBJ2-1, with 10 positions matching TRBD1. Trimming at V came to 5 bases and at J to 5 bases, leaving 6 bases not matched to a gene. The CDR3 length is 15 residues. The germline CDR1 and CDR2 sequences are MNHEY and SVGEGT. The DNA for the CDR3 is TGTGCCAGCAGTCTCCCGGGACAGGGGAACAATGAGCAGTTCTTC. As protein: CASSLPGQGNNEQFF.

CDR3 DNA: TGTGCCAGCAGTTACTCGACTAGCGGAACCTACGAGCAGTACTTC. This gives the protein CASSYSTSGTYEQYF. This chain joins TRBV6-2 or TRBV6-3 and TRBJ2-5, with 9 bases identical to TRBD2. The end of the DNA aligns better with TRBJ2-7, so the J call may be wrong. CDR1 is MNHEY, CDR2 SVGEGT, per germline. This CDR3 is 15 amino acids long.

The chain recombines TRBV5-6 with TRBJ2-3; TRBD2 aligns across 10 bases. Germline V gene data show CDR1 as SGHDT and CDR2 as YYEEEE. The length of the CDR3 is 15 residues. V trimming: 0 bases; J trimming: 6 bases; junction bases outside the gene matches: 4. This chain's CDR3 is CASSLGAGGLDTQYF. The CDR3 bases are TGTGCCAGCAGCTTGGGAGCGGGGGGGCTGGATACGCAGTATTTT. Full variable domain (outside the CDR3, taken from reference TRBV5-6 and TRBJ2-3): DAGVTQSPTHLIKTRGQQVTLRCSPKSGHDTVSWYQQALGQGPQFIFQYYEEEERQRGNFPDRFSGHQFPNYSSELNVNALLLGDSALYLCASSLGAGGLDTQYFGPGTRLTVL.

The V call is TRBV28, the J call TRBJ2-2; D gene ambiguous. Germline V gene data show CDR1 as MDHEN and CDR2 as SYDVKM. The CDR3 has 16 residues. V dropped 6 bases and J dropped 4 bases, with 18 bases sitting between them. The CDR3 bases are TGTGCCAGCAGCCGCGACCGAGGCCTTAGCACCGGGGAGCTGTTTTTT. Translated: CASSRDRGLSTGELFF.

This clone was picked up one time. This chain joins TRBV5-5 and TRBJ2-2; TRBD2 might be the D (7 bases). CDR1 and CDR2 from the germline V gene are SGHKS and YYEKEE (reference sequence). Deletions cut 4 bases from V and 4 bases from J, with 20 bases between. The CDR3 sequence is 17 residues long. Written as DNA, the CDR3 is TGTGCCAGCAGCCCTCAACACGCGGGGGCTGGCACCGGGGAGCTGTTTTTT. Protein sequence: CASSPQHAGAGTGELFF.

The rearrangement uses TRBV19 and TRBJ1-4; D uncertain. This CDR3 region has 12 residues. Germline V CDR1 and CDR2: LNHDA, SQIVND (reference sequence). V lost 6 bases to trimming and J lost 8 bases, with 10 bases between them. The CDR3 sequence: CASSGGREKLFF. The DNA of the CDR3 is TGTGCCAGTAGCGGCGGAAGGGAAAAACTGTTTTTT.

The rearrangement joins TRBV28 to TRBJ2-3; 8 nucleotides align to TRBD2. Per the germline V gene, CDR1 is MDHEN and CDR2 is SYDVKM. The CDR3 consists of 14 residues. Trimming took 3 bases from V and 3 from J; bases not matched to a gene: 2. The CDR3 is CASSFVAGTDTQYF. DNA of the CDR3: TGTGCCAGCAGTTTTGTAGCGGGGACAGATACGCAGTATTTT.

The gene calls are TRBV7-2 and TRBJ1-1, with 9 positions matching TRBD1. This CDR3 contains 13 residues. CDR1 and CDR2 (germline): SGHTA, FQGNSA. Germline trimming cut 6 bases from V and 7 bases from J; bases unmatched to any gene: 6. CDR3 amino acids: CASRLTGGIEAFF. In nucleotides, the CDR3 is TGTGCCAGCAGGCTAACAGGGGGCATTGAAGCTTTCTTT. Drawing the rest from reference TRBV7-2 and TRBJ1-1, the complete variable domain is GAGVSQSPSNKVTEKGKDVELRCDPISGHTALYWYRQSLGQGLEFLIYFQGNSAPDKSGLPSDRFSAERTGGSVSTLTIQRTQQEDSAVYLCASRLTGGIEAFFGQGTRLTVV.

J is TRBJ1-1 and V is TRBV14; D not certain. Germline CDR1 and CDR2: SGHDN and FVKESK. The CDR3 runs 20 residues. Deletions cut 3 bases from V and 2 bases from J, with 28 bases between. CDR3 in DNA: TGTGCCAGCAGCCATATTTTTGGGAGGGAGGGCACGGAACGAAACACTGAAGCTTTCTTT. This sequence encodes CASSHIFGREGTERNTEAFF.

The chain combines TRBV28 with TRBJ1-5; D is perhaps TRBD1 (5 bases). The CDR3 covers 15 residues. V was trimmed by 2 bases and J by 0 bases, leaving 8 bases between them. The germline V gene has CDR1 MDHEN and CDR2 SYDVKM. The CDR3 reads CASSLTGYSNQPQHF. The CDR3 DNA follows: TGTGCCAGCAGTTTAACAGGCTATAGCAATCAGCCCCAGCATTTT.

For the CDR3, the DNA is TGTGCCAGCAGCTTAGTGCGTGGGAATGAGCAGTTCTTC. Encoded protein: CASSLVRGNEQFF. The V gene is TRBV7-2, the J gene TRBJ2-1; D is undetermined. This CDR3 has 13 residues. From germline, CDR1 is SGHTA and CDR2 FQGNSA. The ends were cut back, 1 base at V and 7 bases at J, with 8 bases in the middle.

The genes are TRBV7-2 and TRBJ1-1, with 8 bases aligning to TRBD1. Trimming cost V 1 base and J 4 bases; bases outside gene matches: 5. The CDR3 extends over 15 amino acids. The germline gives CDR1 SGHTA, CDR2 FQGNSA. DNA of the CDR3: TGTGCCAGCAGCTTAGATCGGACAGGGATCACTGAAGCTTTCTTT. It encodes CASSLDRTGITEAFF.

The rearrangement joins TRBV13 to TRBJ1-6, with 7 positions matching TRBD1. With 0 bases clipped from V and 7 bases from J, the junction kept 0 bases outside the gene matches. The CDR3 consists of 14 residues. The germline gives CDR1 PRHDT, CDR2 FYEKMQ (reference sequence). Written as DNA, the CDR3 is TGTGCCAGCAGCTTAGGACAGGGGAATTCACCCCTCCACTTT. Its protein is CASSLGQGNSPLHF.

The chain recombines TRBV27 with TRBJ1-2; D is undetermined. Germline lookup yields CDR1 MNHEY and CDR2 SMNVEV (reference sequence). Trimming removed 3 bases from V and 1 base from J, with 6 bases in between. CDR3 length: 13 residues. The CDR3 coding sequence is TGTGCCAGCAGTTTTGAGGGTAACTATGGCTACACCTTC. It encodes CASSFEGNYGYTF.

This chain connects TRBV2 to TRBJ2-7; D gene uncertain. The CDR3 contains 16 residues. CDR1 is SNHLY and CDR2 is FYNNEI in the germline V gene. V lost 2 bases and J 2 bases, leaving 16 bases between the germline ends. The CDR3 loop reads CASSELSSTLTYEQYF. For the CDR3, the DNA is TGTGCCAGCAGTGAACTATCTTCGACACTAACCTACGAGCAGTACTTC.